The clone carrying this T cell receptor beta chain was counted many times. The data belong to a study of blood T cells in healthy people across ages. Total RNA was isolated from each sample in quantities of at least 5 micrograms. This CDR3 is built from 14 residues. CDR1 is SGDLS, CDR2 YYNGEE, per germline. V was pared by 3 bases and J by 6 bases, with 15 bases between. Then a second PCR, running about 6 to 11 cycles, was carried out with a sample-barcoded 5' primer and a J-beta primer mix. Every molecule of cDNA carried a tag from a template-switch adaptor with 12 random nucleotides. MiXCR was run by TCRdb on the 5' RACE reads, yielding one entry per CDR3 protein. The sample includes about 1,800,000 distinct CDR3 sequences, approximately 30% of them seen just once.

This TCR derives from a woman aged 30 to 39 in good health. Sequenced: blood. The rearrangement uses TRBV9 and TRBJ1-2; D is perhaps TRBD1 (5 bases). Here the CDR3 DNA reads TGTGCCAGCAGCGCCGCAACTGGGGGGGATGGCTACACCTTC. Amino acids: CASSAATGGDGYTF.